This record concerns one T cell receptor (beta chain) sequence. From germline, CDR1 is KGHSH and CDR2 LQKENI. The V segment lost 1 base and the J segment 3 bases; nucleotides outside the gene matches: 3. This CDR3 has 14 amino acids. The data were produced by immunoSEQ multiplex PCR, yet TCRdb's version contains in-frame clones alone and is incomplete. The data contain about 18,000 clones, 81% of them singletons. The source of the sample is a study of blood T cell repertoires in COVID-19. The rearrangement links TRBV18 to TRBJ2-7, with 7 bases aligning to TRBD2. The receptor's source is a middle-aged man with active or convalescent COVID-19. Source material: peripheral blood. The CDR3 reads CASSPQRGLYEQYF. The CDR3 nucleotides read TGTGCCAGCTCACCACAGCGGGGCCTCTACGAGCAGTACTTC.